This T cell receptor beta chain was sequenced for a study of blood T cell repertoires in COVID-19. On the study more broadly: The United States, Italy and Spain provided the acute and convalescent COVID-19 samples.

Original handling: Estimation of nucleated cell counts was performed using reference gene primer amplification. Data came from immunoSEQ multiplex PCR; TCRdb stores just in-frame clones and leaves some out. From that table come the V and J calls and clone size; the DNA was used to work out D and trimming. The sample gives 120,000 to 150,000 clones, about four fifths of which show up once; 3.4% is in the top ten. Recruitment covered about 26 US areas and drew participants whose ages spanned roughly 18 to 100 years. Allocation to cohorts depended on clinical history reported by the participants. Looked up from germline, CDR1 is SGHKS and CDR2 is YYEKEE (reference sequence). The CDR3 extends over 13 amino acids. V lost 4 bases and J lost 6; bases outside the gene matches: 6.

The V and J genes are TRBV5-5 and TRBJ1-1; TRBD1 agrees at 7 bases. Sequenced input: PBMCs or T cells enriched from blood (not recorded which). This receptor was taken from a woman aged 50 to 60 with acute COVID-19. This chain's CDR3 is CASSTQGDSEAFF. Here the CDR3 DNA reads TGTGCCAGCAGCACGCAGGGGGACTCTGAAGCTTTCTTT.